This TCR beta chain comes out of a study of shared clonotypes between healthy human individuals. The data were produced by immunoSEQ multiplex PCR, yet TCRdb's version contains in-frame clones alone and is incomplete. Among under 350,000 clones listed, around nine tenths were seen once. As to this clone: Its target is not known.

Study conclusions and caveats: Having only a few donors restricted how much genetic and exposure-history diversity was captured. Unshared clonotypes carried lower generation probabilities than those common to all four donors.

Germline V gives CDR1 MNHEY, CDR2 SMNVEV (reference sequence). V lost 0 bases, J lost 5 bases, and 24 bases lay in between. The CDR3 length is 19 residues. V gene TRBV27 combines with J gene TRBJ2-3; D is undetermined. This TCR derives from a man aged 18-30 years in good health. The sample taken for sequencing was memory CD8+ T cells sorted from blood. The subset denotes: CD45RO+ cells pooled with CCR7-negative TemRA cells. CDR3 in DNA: TGTGCCAGCAGTTTATCGATGGGTTACGGTTCAATATCTCTAGATACGCAGTATTTT. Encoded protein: CASSLSMGYGSISLDTQYF.